Below, 22 T cell receptor beta chains from the same sample are listed, as sequenced in a study of beta chain features in type 1 diabetes (dated by TCRdb to 2017 to 2018). For these receptors, no antigen is known. The investigation overall reported the following: In all four CD4+ subsets, TCRB CDR3 length was moderately but significantly shorter in type 1 diabetes patients.

The library was built by means of the immunoSEQ multiplex PCR assay. The entire amount of isolated RNA was reverse transcribed using the High Capacity cDNA Reverse Transcription Kit, so the sequenced TCRB transcripts were expressed ones. Entries here come from immuneACCESS through TCRdb and include only in-frame sequences with V and J called. Some clones fail to appear in such tables; in the studies checked, an unresolved V gene covers under half of the shortfall, and the cause of the remainder is unknown. The sample contains roughly 730,000 clones, about an eighth of them found a single time. Jointly, the top ten make up around 0.022% of the sample. The sample consisted of naive CD4+ T cells from blood. Per the publication, the cell subset or site label means: true naive CD4+ T cells. These receptors were obtained from a man aged 18 to 29 with type 1 diabetes.

This clone has only a few counts. CDR3 loop: CASSSGQDPHGYTF. CDR3 DNA sequence: TGTGCCAGCAGCTCGGGACAGGATCCTCATGGCTACACCTTC. The chain is built from TRBV7-9 and TRBJ1-2, with 8 bases fitting TRBD1. The CDR3 spans 14 residues. Looked up from germline, CDR1 is SEHNR and CDR2 is FQNEAQ (reference sequence). The V gene end was trimmed by 4 bases and the J gene end by 6 bases; junction bases not matched to a gene: 7.

This clone showed up just once. The J gene is TRBJ2-5, the V gene TRBV28; 11 bases agree with TRBD2. The germline V gene has CDR1 MDHEN and CDR2 SYDVKM. Losses at the gene ends were 5 bases for V and 5 bases for J; bases not matched to a gene: 7. This CDR3 region has 15 residues. CDR3 sequence: CASSLAGGFWETQYF. In DNA form, the CDR3 reads TGTGCCAGCAGTCTAGCGGGGGGATTTTGGGAGACCCAGTACTTC.

This chain links TRBV10-2 with TRBJ1-1, with a possible D match to TRBD1 (5 bases). This CDR3 spans 13 amino acids. V gave up 4 bases and J gave up 1 base, with 7 bases separating them. Germline V gives CDR1 WSHSY, CDR2 SAAADI. In nucleotides, the CDR3 is TGCGCCAGCAGTGCGCAGGGGAACACTGAAGCTTTCTTT. Its protein is CASSAQGNTEAFF.

V usage is TRBV13 and J usage is TRBJ1-1; 8 bases line up with TRBD1. The CDR3 covers 12 residues. V lost 5 bases to trimming and J lost 10 bases; unmatched junction nucleotides: 6. CDR1 is PRHDT and CDR2 is FYEKMQ in the germline V gene (reference sequence). This CDR3 reads CASSLRTGSAFF. The CDR3 DNA sequence: TGTGCCAGCAGCCTCAGGACAGGGTCAGCTTTCTTT.

The chain employs TRBV11-2 and TRBJ1-6; D remains ambiguous. This CDR3 is built from 15 residues. Per germline, CDR1 SGHAT and CDR2 FQNNGV. V was trimmed by 2 bases and J by 7 bases, leaving 12 bases between them. The CDR3 DNA reads as TGTGCCAGCAGCTTATTGGTGGTAAAGAATTCACCCCTCCACTTT. It yields the protein CASSLLVVKNSPLHF.

This rearrangement joins TRBV7-9 to TRBJ1-2; TRBD1 agrees at 8 bases. The CDR3 loop spans 13 amino acids. V dropped 4 bases and J dropped 8; count of bases not matched to a gene: 6. Germline CDR1 and CDR2: SEHNR and FQNEAQ (reference sequence). CDR3 sequence reads: CASSSTGGRGYTF. The CDR3 DNA sequence: TGTGCCAGCAGCTCCACAGGGGGAAGAGGCTACACCTTC.

As DNA, the CDR3 is TGTGCCAGCAGCCAAGCCGCAGTCTTCACAGATACGCAGTATTTT. As protein: CASSQAAVFTDTQYF. The chain is built from TRBV14 and TRBJ2-3; D uncertain. The ends were cut back, 1 base at V and 2 bases at J, with 10 bases in the middle. Germline V gene data show CDR1 as SGHDN and CDR2 as FVKESK. This CDR3 has 15 residues.

In the case of this clone: Other DNA sequences of this sample code for an identical CDR3. This rearrangement joins TRBV5-1 to TRBJ2-5; unclear D gene. Looked up from germline, CDR1 is SGHRS and CDR2 is YFSETQ. V gave up 7 bases and J gave up 1 base, with 5 bases separating them. This CDR3 comprises 11 residues. The CDR3: CASSTQETQYF. CDR3 DNA sequence: TGCGCCAGCTCCACCCAAGAGACCCAGTACTTC.

This clone turned up a few times. The genes are TRBV6-5 and TRBJ1-1, with D possibly TRBD1 on 6 matching bases. CDR1 and CDR2 from the germline V gene are MNHEY and SVGAGI. The CDR3 is 13 residues long. Trimming shortened V by 6 bases and J by 1 base, and 9 bases separated the two germline ends. DNA for the CDR3: TGTGCCAGCAGCCGACAGGAGAACACTGAAGCTTTCTTT. Translating it yields CASSRQENTEAFF.

The CDR3 bases are TGCGCCAGCAGCACCGGGACGGCCCGAGAGACCCAGTACTTC. Its translation: CASSTGTARETQYF. The chain couples TRBV5-1 to TRBJ2-5; either TRBD1 or TRBD2 may supply D (5 bases each). The germline CDR1 and CDR2 sequences are SGHRS and YFSETQ. Between the trimmed V and J ends, which lost 4 bases and 4 bases, there was a span of 14 bases. This CDR3 comprises 14 residues.

V gene TRBV2 combines with J gene TRBJ2-4, with 7 bases that match TRBD1. This CDR3 comprises 18 residues. The V gene's germline CDR1 is SNHLY and CDR2 FYNNEI. Trimming took 6 bases from V and 0 from J; bases not matched to a gene: 14. The CDR3 DNA reads as TGTGCCAGCAGAAAAACGTGGGACAGAGTACTAGCCAAAAACATTCAGTACTTC. Residues: CASRKTWDRVLAKNIQYF.

This clone was counted between two and nine times. The rearrangement joins TRBV2 to TRBJ2-3; 13 bases are a match to TRBD2. The CDR3 has 17 amino acids. The trim removed 4 bases at V and 1 base at J, leaving 5 bases unmatched. Germline CDR1 SNHLY, CDR2 FYNNEI. The DNA for the CDR3 is TGTGCCAGCAGTGCACTAGCGGGGGGGCCGGGCACAGATACGCAGTATTTT. Amino acid sequence: CASSALAGGPGTDTQYF.

This clone appeared a few times. The J gene is TRBJ2-5, the V gene TRBV7-3; D is unclear. From germline, CDR1 is SGHTA and CDR2 FQGTGA. Trimming stripped 5 bases from V and 3 bases from J, with 10 bases between. The CDR3 totals 13 residues. The CDR3 nucleotides are TGTGCCAGCAGCATTGGTTGGGAAGAGACCCAGTACTTC. Protein: CASSIGWEETQYF. Full variable domain (rest looked up from reference TRBV7-3 and TRBJ2-5): GAGVSQTPSNKVTEKGKYVELRCDPISGHTALYWYRQSLGQGPEFLIYFQGTGAADDSGLPNDRFFAVRPEGSVSTLKIQRTERGDSAVYLCASSIGWEETQYFGPGTRLLVL.

This chain links TRBV21-1 with TRBJ1-2. TRBV21-1 is annotated as a pseudogene. There are 11 residues in the CDR3. The CDR3 reads CASSVGDGYTF. CDR3 bases: TGTGCCAGCAGCGTAGGCGATGGCTACACCTTC.

This clone has just a few counts. The V gene is TRBV30, the J gene TRBJ1-1, with TRBD1 matching over 7 bases. V lost 5 bases to trimming and J lost 6 bases; unmatched junction nucleotides: 15. The CDR3 has 15 amino acids. CDR1 GTSNPN and CDR2 SVGIG come from the germline V gene (reference sequence). CDR3 region: CAWHITGEKWSEAFF. In DNA form, the CDR3 reads TGTGCCTGGCACATAACAGGGGAGAAATGGTCTGAAGCTTTCTTT.

This clone has just a few counts. The rearrangement joins TRBV6-6 to TRBJ2-2; the D is unclear. Trimming pared 6 bases from V and 1 base from J, leaving 9 bases between. CDR3 size: 14 residues. Germline V gene data show CDR1 as MNHNY and CDR2 as SVGAGI (reference sequence). The CDR3 spells CASSTARNTGELFF. The CDR3 DNA follows: TGTGCCAGCAGCACGGCCAGGAACACCGGGGAGCTGTTTTTT.

Only a few counts were recorded for this clone. The chain joins TRBV7-9 to TRBJ1-4; D unresolved. The germline CDR1 and CDR2 sequences are SEHNR and FQNEAQ (reference sequence). V lost 0 bases and J 4 bases, leaving 9 bases between the germline ends. The CDR3 consists of 15 residues. CDR3 in DNA: TGTGCCAGCAGCTTAGCGCGAGGGTTTAATGAAAAACTGTTTTTT. Encoded protein: CASSLARGFNEKLFF.

The V call is TRBV28, the J call TRBJ2-7; maybe TRBD1 (5 bases). The V end lost 4 bases, the J end lost 3 bases, and 16 bases lay between the germline ends. The CDR3 has 15 residues. Germline CDR1 and CDR2: MDHEN and SYDVKM. In nucleotides, the CDR3 is TGTGCCAGCAGTTGGTTCGTAAGGGGCGGCTACGAGCAGTACTTC. Translation gives CASSWFVRGGYEQYF.

This chain joins TRBV7-9 and TRBJ2-3; 7 bases line up with TRBD1. This CDR3 has 14 amino acids. Germline V gives CDR1 SEHNR, CDR2 FQNEAQ (reference sequence). Trimming cost V 3 bases and J 4 bases; bases outside gene matches: 4. CDR3 in amino acids: CASSLRQGADTQYF. The CDR3 DNA reads as TGTGCCAGCAGCTTGAGACAGGGCGCAGATACGCAGTATTTT.

This clone was seen a few times. As DNA, the CDR3 is TGTGCCAGCAGTGGGACAGGTGATGGCTACACCTTC. As protein: CASSGTGDGYTF. This rearrangement joins TRBV6-1 to TRBJ1-2, with 7 bases aligning to TRBD1. There are 12 residues in the CDR3. Germline V CDR1 and CDR2: MNHNS, SASEGT. The J segment lost 6 bases and the V segment lost 4 bases, leaving 2 bases of the junction unmatched.

This clone turned up a few times. The chain uses TRBV7-9 and TRBJ2-1; 8 bases are a match to TRBD2. CDR1 SEHNR and CDR2 FQNEAQ come from the germline V gene (reference sequence). The CDR3 has 16 residues. J was trimmed by 8 bases and V by 5 bases; bases with no gene match: 14. CDR3 amino acids: CASSLPRGGQEDEQFF. The CDR3 region has the DNA TGTGCCAGCAGCCTGCCCCGGGGGGGCCAGGAGGATGAGCAGTTCTTC.

This clone turned up a few times. V and J are TRBV7-8 and TRBJ1-4; D not certain. The CDR3 is 12 residues long. Per the germline V gene, CDR1 is SGHVS and CDR2 is FQNEAQ. V lost 5 bases and J 4 bases, leaving 5 bases between the germline ends. The CDR3 region has the DNA TGTGCCAGCAGCCTCCTTAATGAAAAACTGTTTTTT. Amino acids: CASSLLNEKLFF.